This TCR beta chain was observed in a study of blood T cells in healthy people across ages. Study-wide context: With template switching, about one barcoded beta molecule was captured per two T cells.

Details on this clonotype: Its antigen is not identified.

The study, taken as a whole, reports: Naive T cell percentage showed a strong correlation with the diversity of TCR beta.

Each sample yielded at least 6.5 million isolated PBMCs. Using a J-beta primer mix together with a sample-barcoded 5' primer, a second PCR was run for roughly 6 to 12 cycles. Via MiXCR, TCRdb re-called the 5' RACE reads, giving one row per CDR3 protein. The data show roughly 860,000 distinct CDR3 sequences, approximately 67% seen once. The sequencing input was blood. This sequence was found in a man aged 25 to 45 in good health.

CDR3 DNA: TGTGCCAGCAGTTCCTATCACAGGGGGCATCATATTGAAGCTTTCTTT. It is translated as CASSSYHRGHHIEAFF. The genes are TRBV6-2 or TRBV6-3 and TRBJ1-1; 9 bases are shared with TRBD1. This CDR3 spans 16 amino acids. CDR1 MNHEY and CDR2 SVGEGT come from the germline V gene. Losses at the gene ends were 4 bases for V and 7 bases for J; bases not matched to a gene: 13.